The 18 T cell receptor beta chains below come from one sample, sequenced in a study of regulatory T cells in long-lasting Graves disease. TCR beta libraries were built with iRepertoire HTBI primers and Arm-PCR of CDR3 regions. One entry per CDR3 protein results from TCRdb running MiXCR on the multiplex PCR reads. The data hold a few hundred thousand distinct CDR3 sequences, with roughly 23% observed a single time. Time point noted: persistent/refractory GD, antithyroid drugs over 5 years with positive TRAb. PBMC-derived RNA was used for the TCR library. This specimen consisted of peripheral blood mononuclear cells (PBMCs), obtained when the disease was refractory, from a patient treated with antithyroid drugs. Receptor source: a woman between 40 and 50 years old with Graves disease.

In DNA form, the CDR3 reads TGTGCCAGCAGTTTCCCGGGACTCAGCAATGAGCAGTTCTTC. Encoded protein: CASSFPGLSNEQFF. The chain combines TRBV28 with TRBJ2-1, with a weak D call TRBD2 (6 bases). The germline V gene has CDR1 MDHEN and CDR2 SYDVKM. CDR3 length equals 14 residues. The V end was cut by 3 bases, the J end by 6 bases, with 12 bases between. Full variable domain (outside the CDR3, taken from reference TRBV28 and TRBJ2-1): DVKVTQSSRYLVKRTGEKVFLECVQDMDHENMFWYRQDPGLGLRLIYFSYDVKMKEKGDIPEGYSVSREKKERFSLILESASTNQTSMYLCASSFPGLSNEQFFGPGTRLTVL.

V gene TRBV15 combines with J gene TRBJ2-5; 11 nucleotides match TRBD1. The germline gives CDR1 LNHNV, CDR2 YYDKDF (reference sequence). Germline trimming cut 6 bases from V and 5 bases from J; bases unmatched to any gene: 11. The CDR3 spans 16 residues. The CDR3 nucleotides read TGTGCCACCAGACGAAGCCTGGGGACAGGGGGGGAGACCCAGTACTTC. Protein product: CATRRSLGTGGETQYF.

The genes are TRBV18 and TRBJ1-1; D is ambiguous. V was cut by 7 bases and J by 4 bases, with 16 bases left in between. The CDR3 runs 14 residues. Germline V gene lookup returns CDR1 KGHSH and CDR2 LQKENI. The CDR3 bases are TGTGCCAGCTGTGCCGTTACGGTTGGCACTGAAGCTTTCTTT. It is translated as CASCAVTVGTEAFF.

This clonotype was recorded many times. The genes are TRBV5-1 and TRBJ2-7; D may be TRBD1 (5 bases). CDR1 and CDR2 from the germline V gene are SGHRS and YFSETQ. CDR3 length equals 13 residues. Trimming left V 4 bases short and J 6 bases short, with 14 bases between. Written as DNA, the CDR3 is TGCGCCAGCAGCCCCCGTCAGGGCTCCGAGCAGTACTTC. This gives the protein CASSPRQGSEQYF. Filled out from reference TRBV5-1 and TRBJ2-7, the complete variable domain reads KAGVTQTPRYLIKTRGQQVTLSCSPISGHRSVSWYQQTPGQGLQFLFEYFSETQRNKGNFPGRFSGRQFSNSRSEMNVSTLELGDSALYLCASSPRQGSEQYFGPGTRLTVT.

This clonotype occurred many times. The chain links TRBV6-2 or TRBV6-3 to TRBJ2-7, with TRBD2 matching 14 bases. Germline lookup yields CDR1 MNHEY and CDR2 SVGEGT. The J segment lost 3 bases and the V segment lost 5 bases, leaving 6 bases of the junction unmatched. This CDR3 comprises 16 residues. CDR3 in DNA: TGTGCCAGCAGTGAAATTGGGACTAGCGGGAGCTACGAGCAGTACTTC. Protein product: CASSEIGTSGSYEQYF.

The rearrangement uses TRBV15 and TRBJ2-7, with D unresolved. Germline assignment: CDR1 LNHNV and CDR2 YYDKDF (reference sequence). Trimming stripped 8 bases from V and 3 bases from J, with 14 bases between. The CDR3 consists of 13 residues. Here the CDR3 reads CATPARLNYEQYF. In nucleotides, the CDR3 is TGTGCCACCCCAGCGAGGTTAAACTACGAGCAGTACTTC. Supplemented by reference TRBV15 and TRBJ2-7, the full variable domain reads DAMVIQNPRYQVTQFGKPVTLSCSQTLNHNVMYWYQQKSSQAPKLLFHYYDKDFNNEADTPDNFQSRRPNTSFCFLDIRSPGLGDTAMYLCATPARLNYEQYFGPGTRLTVT.

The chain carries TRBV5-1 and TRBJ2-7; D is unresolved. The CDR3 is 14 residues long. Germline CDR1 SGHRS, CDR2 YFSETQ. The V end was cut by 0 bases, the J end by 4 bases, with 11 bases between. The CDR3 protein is CASSLEQNIYEQYF. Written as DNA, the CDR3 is TGCGCCAGCAGCTTGGAACAGAACATTTACGAGCAGTACTTC. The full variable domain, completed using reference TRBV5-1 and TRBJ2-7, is KAGVTQTPRYLIKTRGQQVTLSCSPISGHRSVSWYQQTPGQGLQFLFEYFSETQRNKGNFPGRFSGRQFSNSRSEMNVSTLELGDSALYLCASSLEQNIYEQYFGPGTRLTVT.

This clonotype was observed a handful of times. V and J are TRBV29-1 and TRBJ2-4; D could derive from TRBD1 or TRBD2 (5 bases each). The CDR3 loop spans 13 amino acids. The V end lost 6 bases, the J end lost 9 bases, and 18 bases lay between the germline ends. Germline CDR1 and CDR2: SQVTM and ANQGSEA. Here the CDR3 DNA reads TGCAGCGTCGGATGGGGACCTAACAGCATTCAGTACTTC. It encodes CSVGWGPNSIQYF.

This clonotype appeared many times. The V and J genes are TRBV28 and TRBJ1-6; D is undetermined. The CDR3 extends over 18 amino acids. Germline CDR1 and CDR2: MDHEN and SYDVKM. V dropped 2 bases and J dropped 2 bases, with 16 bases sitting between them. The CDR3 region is CASSLPNFDLPYNSPLHF. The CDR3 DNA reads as TGTGCCAGCAGTTTACCAAATTTCGACCTCCCCTATAATTCACCCCTCCACTTT. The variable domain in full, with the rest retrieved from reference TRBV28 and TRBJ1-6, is DVKVTQSSRYLVKRTGEKVFLECVQDMDHENMFWYRQDPGLGLRLIYFSYDVKMKEKGDIPEGYSVSREKKERFSLILESASTNQTSMYLCASSLPNFDLPYNSPLHFGNGTRLTVT.

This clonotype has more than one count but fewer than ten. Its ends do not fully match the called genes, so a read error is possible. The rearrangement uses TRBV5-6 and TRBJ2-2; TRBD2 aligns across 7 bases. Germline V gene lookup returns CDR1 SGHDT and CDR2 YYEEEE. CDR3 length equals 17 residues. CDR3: CASSLFNAGANTGELFF. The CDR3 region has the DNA TGTGCCAGCAGCTTGTTTAACGCGGGAGCGAACACCGGGGAGTTGTTTTTT.

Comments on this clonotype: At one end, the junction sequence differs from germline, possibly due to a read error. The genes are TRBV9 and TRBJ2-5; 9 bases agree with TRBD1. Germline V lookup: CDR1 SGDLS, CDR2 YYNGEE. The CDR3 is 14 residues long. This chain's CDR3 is CASSVAPSGTGLFF. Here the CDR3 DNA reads TGTGCCAGCAGCGTAGCACCATCCGGGACAGGGCTTTTCTTC.

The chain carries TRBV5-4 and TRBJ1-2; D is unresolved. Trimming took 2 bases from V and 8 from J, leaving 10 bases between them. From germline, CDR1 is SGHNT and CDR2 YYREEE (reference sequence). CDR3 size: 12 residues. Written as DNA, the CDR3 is TGTGCCAGCAGCTTAGCGGCCTCCGGCTACACCTTC. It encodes CASSLAASGYTF.

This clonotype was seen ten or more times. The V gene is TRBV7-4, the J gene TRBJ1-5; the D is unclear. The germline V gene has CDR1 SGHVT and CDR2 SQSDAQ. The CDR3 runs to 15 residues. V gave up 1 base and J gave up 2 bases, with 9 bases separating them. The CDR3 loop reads CASSLGSKCNQPQHF. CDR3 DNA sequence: TGTGCCAGCAGCTTAGGCAGTAAGTGCAATCAGCCCCAGCATTTT. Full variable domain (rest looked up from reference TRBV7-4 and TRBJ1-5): GAGVSQSPRYKVAKRGRDVALRCDSISGHVTLYWYRQTLGQGSEVLTYSQSDAQRDKSGRPSGRFSAERPERSVSTLKIQRTEQGDSAVYLCASSLGSKCNQPQHFGDGTRLSIL.

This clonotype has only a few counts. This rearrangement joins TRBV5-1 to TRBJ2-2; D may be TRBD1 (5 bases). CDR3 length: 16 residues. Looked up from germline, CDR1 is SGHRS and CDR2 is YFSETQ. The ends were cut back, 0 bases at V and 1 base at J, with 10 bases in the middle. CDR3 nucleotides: TGCGCCAGCAGCTTGGACCCAGGGCGGAACACCGGGGAGCTGTTTTTT. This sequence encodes CASSLDPGRNTGELFF.

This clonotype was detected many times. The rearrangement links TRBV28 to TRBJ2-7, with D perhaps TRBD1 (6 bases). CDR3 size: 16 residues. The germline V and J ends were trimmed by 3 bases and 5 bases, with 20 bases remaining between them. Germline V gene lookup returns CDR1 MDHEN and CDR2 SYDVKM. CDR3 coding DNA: TGTGCCAGCAGTTTTCGGGTCTTAACAGGGCGAAACGAGCAGTACTTC. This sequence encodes CASSFRVLTGRNEQYF.

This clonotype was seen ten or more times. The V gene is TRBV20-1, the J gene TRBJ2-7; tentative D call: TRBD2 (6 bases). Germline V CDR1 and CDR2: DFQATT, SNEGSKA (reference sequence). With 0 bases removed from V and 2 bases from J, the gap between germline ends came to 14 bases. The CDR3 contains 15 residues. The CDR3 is CSARDLWRDPYEQYF. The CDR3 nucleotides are TGCAGTGCTAGAGATCTATGGCGGGACCCCTACGAGCAGTACTTC.

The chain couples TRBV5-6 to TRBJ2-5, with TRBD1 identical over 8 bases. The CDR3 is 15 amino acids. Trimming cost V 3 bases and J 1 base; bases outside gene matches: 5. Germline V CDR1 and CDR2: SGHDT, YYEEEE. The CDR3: CASSSRTGTQETQYF. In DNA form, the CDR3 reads TGTGCCAGCAGCTCTAGGACAGGGACCCAAGAGACCCAGTACTTC.

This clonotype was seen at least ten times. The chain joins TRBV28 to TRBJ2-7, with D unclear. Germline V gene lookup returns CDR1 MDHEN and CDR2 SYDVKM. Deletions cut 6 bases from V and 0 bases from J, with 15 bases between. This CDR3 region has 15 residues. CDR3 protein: CASRNLLESSYEQYF. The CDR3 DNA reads TGTGCCAGCAGGAATCTGCTCGAGAGCTCCTACGAGCAGTACTTC. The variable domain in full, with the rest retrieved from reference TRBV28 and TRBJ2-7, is DVKVTQSSRYLVKRTGEKVFLECVQDMDHENMFWYRQDPGLGLRLIYFSYDVKMKEKGDIPEGYSVSREKKERFSLILESASTNQTSMYLCASRNLLESSYEQYFGPGTRLTVT.